Presented here are 7 T cell receptor beta chains from one specimen sequenced in a study of tumor and adjacent non-tumor tissue in lung cancer. TCRbeta libraries were built with three rounds of nested PCR, modified from ARM-PCR. TCRdb called the multiplex PCR reads again in MiXCR, with one record for every CDR3 protein. In the table there are 110,000 or so distinct CDR3 sequences, 60% to 80% of which are singletons. This sample's RNA came from whole unsorted tissue. More than 3 cm separated this lung sample from the edge of the tumor. Source material: distant non-tumor lung tissue. The receptors originated from a man aged 55 to 70 with non-small cell lung cancer.

Regarding this clonotype: One end of the junction does not line up with germline, which may come from a read error. The CDR3 sequence is CASNLAEMGMNTEAFF. CDR3 sequence (DNA): TGTGCCAGCAACTTAGCGGAGATGGGGATGAACACTGAAGCTTTCTTT. The rearrangement joins TRBV11-2 to TRBJ1-1; D unclear. The CDR3 runs 16 residues. Germline CDR1 and CDR2: SGHAT and FQNNGV.

This chain connects TRBV6-4 to TRBJ2-2, with D possibly being TRBD1 or TRBD2 (5 bases each). The CDR3 totals 14 residues. With 0 bases removed from V and 4 bases from J, the gap between germline ends came to 6 bases. Germline V CDR1 and CDR2: MRHNA, SNTAGT. CDR3 in amino acids: CASSDSGTTGELFF. The CDR3 DNA reads as TGTGCCAGCAGTGACTCTGGGACCACCGGGGAGCTGTTTTTT.

As concerns this clonotype: Because it lacks the conserved phenylalanine or tryptophan at the end, this CDR3 is likely a read error. The V and J genes are TRBV20-1 and TRBJ1-2; 7 bases map to TRBD1. Looked up from germline, CDR1 is DFQATT and CDR2 is SNEGSKA (reference sequence). The V and J ends lost 8 bases and 2 bases, in that order; junction bases with no gene match: 11. This CDR3 comprises 14 residues. The DNA of the CDR3 is TGCAGTACTACCACGACAGGGATGAACTATGGCTACACCTTA. Residues: CSTTTTGMNYGYTL.

This clonotype was seen ten or more times. The V and J genes are TRBV6-1 and TRBJ1-1; unclear D gene. Germline CDR1 MNHNS, CDR2 SASEGT. V gave up 2 bases and J gave up 9 bases, with 16 bases separating them. This CDR3 region has 14 residues. This CDR3 is CASSERADMGKAFF. The CDR3 DNA reads as TGTGCCAGCAGTGAAAGGGCCGACATGGGGAAAGCTTTCTTT.

This clonotype was counted once. J is TRBJ2-3 and V is TRBV11-2; 7 bases fit TRBD2. Germline CDR1 reads SGHAT; CDR2 reads FQNNGV. With V trimmed by 6 bases and J by 10 bases, 19 bases remained unmatched. The CDR3 spans 16 residues. CDR3 nucleotides: TGTGCCAGCAGTCCTAGGAGGGCGGGAGTTGTTGTTTCGCAGTATTTT. Protein product: CASSPRRAGVVVSQYF.

With regard to this clonotype: A read error may be the cause here, since a much bigger clone is one base away. J is TRBJ2-2 and V is TRBV12-3 or TRBV12-4; the match to TRBD1 covers 11 bases. This CDR3 is 15 amino acids long. With V trimmed by 8 bases and J by 4 bases, 6 bases remained unmatched. Here the CDR3 reads CASGGDRGFTGELFF. CDR3 in DNA: TGTGCCAGCGGTGGGGACAGGGGGTTCACCGGGGAGCTGTTTTTT.

With regard to this clonotype: A read error may produce the germline difference seen at one junction end. The chain uses TRBV10-3 and TRBJ1-5; D gene uncertain. This CDR3 is built from 14 residues. Looked up from germline, CDR1 is ENHRY and CDR2 is SYGVKD. DNA for the CDR3: TGTGCCATCAGTCAGACGGAGAGCAATGAGCCCCAGCACTTT. It encodes CAISQTESNEPQHF.